One T cell receptor (beta chain) is described in this entry. Its antigen is as yet unknown. The sample's time point: cycle 4 day 1 (C4D1), after less than 7 weeks of nivolumab. Patients all relapsed after autologous stem cell transplantation, and there was variation in brentuximab vedotin exposure. The data were obtained in a study of PD-1 blockade in classical Hodgkin lymphoma. Broader study findings: Among the patients, those starting nivolumab under 1 year after ASCT were excluded.

This CDR3 comprises 13 residues. V gave up 4 bases and J gave up 5 bases; unmatched junction bases: 2. CDR1 is SGHVS, CDR2 FQNEAQ, per germline. The repertoire was sequenced with immunoSEQ multiplex PCR; TCRdb's copy has only in-frame clones and lacks some. The table records 15,000 to 20,000 clones, 83% of them present only once. The TCR was taken from a human donor with classical Hodgkin lymphoma. The starting material was peripheral blood mononuclear cells (PBMCs), obtained before the fourth cycle of nivolumab. The chain uses TRBV7-8 and TRBJ1-2; 9 positions match TRBD1. CDR3 bases: TGTGCCAGCAGCTCCGACAGGGGGTATGGCTACACCTTC. Translating gives CASSSDRGYGYTF. Full variable domain (rest looked up from reference TRBV7-8 and TRBJ1-2): GAGVSQSPRYKVAKRGQDVALRCDPISGHVSLFWYQQALGQGPEFLTYFQNEAQLDKSGLPSDRFFAERPEGSVSTLKIQRTQQEDSAVYLCASSSDRGYGYTFGSGTRLTVV.